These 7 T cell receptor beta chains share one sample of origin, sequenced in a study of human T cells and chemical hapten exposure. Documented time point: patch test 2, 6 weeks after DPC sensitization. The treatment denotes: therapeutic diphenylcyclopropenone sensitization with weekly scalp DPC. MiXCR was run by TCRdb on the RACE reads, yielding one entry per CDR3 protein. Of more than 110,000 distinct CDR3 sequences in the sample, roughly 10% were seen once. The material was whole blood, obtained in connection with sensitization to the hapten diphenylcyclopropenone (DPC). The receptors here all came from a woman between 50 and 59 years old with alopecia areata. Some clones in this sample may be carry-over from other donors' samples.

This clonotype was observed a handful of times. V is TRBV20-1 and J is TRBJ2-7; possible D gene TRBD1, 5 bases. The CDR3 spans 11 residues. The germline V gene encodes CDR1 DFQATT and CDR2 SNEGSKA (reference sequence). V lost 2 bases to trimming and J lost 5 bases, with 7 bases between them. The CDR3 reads CSARKDNEQYF. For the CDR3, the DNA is TGCAGTGCTAGAAAGGACAACGAGCAGTACTTC.

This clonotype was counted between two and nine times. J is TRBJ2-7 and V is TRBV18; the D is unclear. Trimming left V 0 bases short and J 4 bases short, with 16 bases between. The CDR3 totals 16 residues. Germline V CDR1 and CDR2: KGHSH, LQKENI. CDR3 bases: TGTGCCAGCTCACCACCTGCAAGCTTGGGGAAGTACGAGCAGTACTTC. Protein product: CASSPPASLGKYEQYF. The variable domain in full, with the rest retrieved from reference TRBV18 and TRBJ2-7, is NAGVMQNPRHLVRRRGQEARLRCSPMKGHSHVYWYRQLPEEGLKFMVYLQKENIIDESGMPKERFSAEFPKEGPSILRIQQVVRGDSAAYFCASSPPASLGKYEQYFGPGTRLTVT.

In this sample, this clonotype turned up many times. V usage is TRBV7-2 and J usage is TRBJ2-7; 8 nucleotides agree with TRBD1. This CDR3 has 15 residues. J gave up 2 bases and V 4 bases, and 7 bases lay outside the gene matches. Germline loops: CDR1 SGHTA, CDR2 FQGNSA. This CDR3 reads CASSSRTGSTYEQYF. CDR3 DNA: TGTGCCAGCAGCTCGAGGACAGGGAGCACCTACGAGCAGTACTTC.

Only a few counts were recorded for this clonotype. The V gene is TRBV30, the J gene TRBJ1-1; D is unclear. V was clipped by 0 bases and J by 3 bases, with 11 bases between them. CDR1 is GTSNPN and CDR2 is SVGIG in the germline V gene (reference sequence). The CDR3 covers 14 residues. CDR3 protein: CAWSVLWGYTEAFF. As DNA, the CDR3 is TGTGCCTGGAGTGTACTGTGGGGATACACTGAAGCTTTCTTT.

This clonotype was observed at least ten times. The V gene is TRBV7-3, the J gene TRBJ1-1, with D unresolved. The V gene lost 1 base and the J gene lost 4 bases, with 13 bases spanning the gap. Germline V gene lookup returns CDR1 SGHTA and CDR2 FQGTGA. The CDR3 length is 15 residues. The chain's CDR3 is CASSLREAPSTEAFF. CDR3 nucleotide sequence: TGTGCCAGCAGCTTAAGGGAGGCGCCCAGCACTGAAGCTTTCTTT.

The DNA of the CDR3 is TGTGCCAGCACCACGGCCCGGACCGGGACCCACGAGCAGTACTTC. Translating it yields CASTTARTGTHEQYF. The V and J genes are TRBV12-3 or TRBV12-4 and TRBJ2-7, with D perhaps assigned TRBD1 or TRBD2 (5 bases each). The V end was cut by 7 bases, the J end by 5 bases, with 21 bases between. CDR3 length equals 15 residues.

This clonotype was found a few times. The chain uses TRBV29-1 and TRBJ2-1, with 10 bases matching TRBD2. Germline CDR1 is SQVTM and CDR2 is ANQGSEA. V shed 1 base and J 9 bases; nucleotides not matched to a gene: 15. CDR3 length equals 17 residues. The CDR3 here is CSVEGFMASGSRGEQFF. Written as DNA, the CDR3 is TGCAGCGTTGAAGGCTTCATGGCTAGCGGGAGCAGGGGTGAGCAGTTCTTC.